This TCR beta chain is from a study of technical replicates of blood from a handful of donors. The data were produced by immunoSEQ multiplex PCR, yet TCRdb's version contains in-frame clones alone and is incomplete. The table has around 90,000 clones, about 94% seen once. The CDR3 sequence is 15 residues long. The junction had 9 bases not matched to a gene; V was cut back by 4 bases and J by 5 bases. Germline V lookup: CDR1 SGHDN, CDR2 FVKESK. The sequenced material came from T cells isolated from PBMCs. The chain links TRBV14 to TRBJ1-2; TRBD1 aligns across 8 bases. The sequence came from a human donor in good health. CDR3 loop: CASSPHGYRGYGYTF. The CDR3 DNA reads TGTGCCAGCAGCCCTCACGGGTACAGGGGGTATGGCTACACCTTC.